This is a list of T cell receptor beta chains from one sample in a study of blood T cells in healthy people across ages. TCRdb re-called the 5' RACE reads through MiXCR, storing one row per CDR3 protein. The profile shows 980,000 or so distinct CDR3 sequences, approximately 49% of them singletons. Sequencing input: blood. The receptors derive from a man aged 25-45 years in good health. Each CDR3 is given with its conserved first and last residue. The D gene is left open where the match is weak. The size entry is marked missing in some rows and otherwise reads once, few, many or a size class.

abundance: -
j_gene: TRBJ1-4
v_gene: TRBV7-2
d_gene: -
CDR3aa: CASSLNPAGSNEKLFF
CDR3nt: TGTGCCAGCAGCTTAAACCCCGCCGGGTCTAATGAAAAACTGTTTTTT

abundance: few
j_gene: TRBJ1-1
v_gene: TRBV9
d_gene: TRBD1
CDR3aa: CASSAGTGLEAFF
CDR3nt: TGTGCCAGCAGCGCCGGGACAGGCCTTGAAGCTTTCTTT

abundance: once
j_gene: TRBJ2-1
v_gene: TRBV28
d_gene: TRBD2
CDR3aa: CASGGEQFF
CDR3nt: TGTGCCTCCGGGGGGGAGCAGTTCTTC

abundance: -
j_gene: TRBJ2-3
v_gene: TRBV29-1
d_gene: -
CDR3aa: CSAGQLLTDTQYF
CDR3nt: TGCAGCGCAGGACAACTCCTTACAGATACGCAGTATTTT

abundance: few
j_gene: TRBJ1-5
v_gene: TRBV6-1
d_gene: -
CDR3aa: CASTTTRVRLQPQHF
CDR3nt: TGTGCCAGCACCACTACCAGGGTAAGACTTCAGCCCCAGCATTTT

abundance: -
j_gene: TRBJ1-5
v_gene: TRBV21-1
d_gene: -
CDR3aa: CASSKEVREDQPQHF
CDR3nt: TGTGCCAGCAGCAAAGAAGTAAGGGAGGATCAGCCCCAGCATTTT

abundance: once
j_gene: TRBJ2-7
v_gene: TRBV28
d_gene: TRBD1
CDR3aa: CAGGEWGGTGLYEQYF
CDR3nt: TGTGCCGGAGGGGAGTGGGGAGGGACAGGGCTCTACGAGCAGTACTTC

abundance: -
j_gene: TRBJ2-7
v_gene: TRBV6-5
d_gene: TRBD1
CDR3aa: CASSYSGRGHYEQYF
CDR3nt: TGTGCCAGCAGTTACTCAGGCAGGGGGCACTACGAGCAGTACTTC

abundance: -
j_gene: TRBJ2-7
v_gene: TRBV28
d_gene: -
CDR3aa: CASSLIRPPYEQYF
CDR3nt: TGTGCCAGCAGTTTGATCCGGCCTCCCTACGAGCAGTACTTC

abundance: -
j_gene: TRBJ2-1
v_gene: TRBV12-3/TRBV12-4
d_gene: TRBD1
CDR3aa: CASRHTGGHYNEQFF
CDR3nt: TGTGCCAGCAGGCACACAGGGGGCCACTACAATGAGCAGTTCTTC

abundance: -
j_gene: TRBJ1-4
v_gene: TRBV28
d_gene: TRBD1
CDR3aa: CASSLTGAATNEKLFF
CDR3nt: TGTGCCAGCAGTCTCACAGGGGCGGCAACTAATGAAAAACTGTTTTTT

abundance: few
j_gene: TRBJ2-7
v_gene: TRBV29-1
d_gene: -
CDR3aa: CSPWGRGYEQYF
CDR3nt: TGCAGCCCCTGGGGGAGGGGGTACGAGCAGTACTTC

abundance: -
j_gene: TRBJ2-7
v_gene: TRBV28
d_gene: -
CDR3aa: CASIGDRSYEQYF
CDR3nt: TGTGCCAGCATCGGGGATCGGTCCTACGAGCAGTACTTC

abundance: -
j_gene: TRBJ1-1
v_gene: TRBV5-6
d_gene: -
CDR3aa: CASSGAVNTEAFF
CDR3nt: TGTGCCAGCTCGGGGGCGGTGAACACTGAAGCTTTCTTT

abundance: -
j_gene: TRBJ1-6
v_gene: TRBV13
d_gene: -
CDR3aa: CASSLGRRTLSPLHF
CDR3nt: TGTGCCAGCAGCTTAGGCCGGCGTACCTTGTCGCCCCTCCACTTT

abundance: few
j_gene: TRBJ2-7
v_gene: TRBV12-3/TRBV12-4
d_gene: TRBD1
CDR3aa: CASSFTGQGYEQYF
CDR3nt: TGTGCCAGCAGTTTTACGGGACAGGGTTACGAGCAGTACTTC

abundance: -
j_gene: TRBJ2-7
v_gene: TRBV7-9
d_gene: -
CDR3aa: CASSPLLSSYEQYF
CDR3nt: TGTGCCAGCAGCCCCCTATTGAGCTCCTACGAGCAGTACTTC

abundance: -
j_gene: TRBJ2-1
v_gene: TRBV11-2
d_gene: -
CDR3aa: CASSLVRAGGSDEQFF
CDR3nt: TGTGCCAGCAGCTTAGTTCGTGCAGGGGGGTCGGATGAGCAGTTCTTC

abundance: -
j_gene: TRBJ1-5
v_gene: TRBV6-2/TRBV6-3
d_gene: -
CDR3aa: CASSLLGGVSNQPQHF
CDR3nt: TGTGCCAGCAGCCTGTTGGGAGGGGTTAGCAATCAGCCCCAGCATTTT

abundance: -
j_gene: TRBJ2-3
v_gene: TRBV14
d_gene: TRBD1
CDR3aa: CASSLSRGQGTTQYF
CDR3nt: TGTGCCAGCAGCTTGAGTCGGGGACAGGGGACCACGCAGTATTTT

abundance: -
j_gene: TRBJ1-1
v_gene: TRBV14
d_gene: -
CDR3aa: CASSRMQGRTEAFF
CDR3nt: TGTGCCAGCAGCCGGATGCAGGGTCGTACTGAAGCTTTCTTT

abundance: -
j_gene: TRBJ2-1
v_gene: TRBV27
d_gene: TRBD2
CDR3aa: CASSLPSGGSEQFF
CDR3nt: TGTGCCAGCAGTTTACCTAGCGGGGGGAGTGAGCAGTTCTTC

abundance: -
j_gene: TRBJ2-3
v_gene: TRBV28
d_gene: -
CDR3aa: CASSLVARGRDTQYF
CDR3nt: TGTGCCAGCAGTTTGGTAGCCAGGGGTAGGGATACGCAGTATTTT

abundance: -
j_gene: TRBJ2-5
v_gene: TRBV15
d_gene: -
CDR3aa: CATSRLTSRGHLETQYF
CDR3nt: TGTGCCACCAGCAGACTAACGAGCCGCGGACATCTGGAGACCCAGTACTTC

abundance: -
j_gene: TRBJ2-7
v_gene: TRBV20-1
d_gene: TRBD1
CDR3aa: CSARDSLSYEQYF
CDR3nt: TGCAGTGCTCGGGACAGCCTCTCCTACGAGCAGTACTTC

abundance: -
j_gene: TRBJ2-3
v_gene: TRBV5-1
d_gene: -
CDR3aa: CASSLITGGSTDTQYF
CDR3nt: TGCGCCAGCAGCTTGATAACAGGCGGGAGCACAGATACGCAGTATTTT

abundance: few
j_gene: TRBJ2-1
v_gene: TRBV2
d_gene: TRBD1
CDR3aa: CARGTDGEQFF
CDR3nt: TGTGCCAGGGGGACAGACGGTGAGCAGTTCTTC

abundance: -
j_gene: TRBJ1-5
v_gene: TRBV20-1
d_gene: TRBD1
CDR3aa: CSGTEGQPQHF
CDR3nt: TGCAGCGGGACAGAGGGTCAGCCCCAGCATTTT

abundance: -
j_gene: TRBJ2-7
v_gene: TRBV7-2
d_gene: TRBD2
CDR3aa: CASSIGLGPPNEQYF
CDR3nt: TGTGCCAGCAGCATCGGACTAGGCCCCCCGAATGAGCAGTACTTC

abundance: few
j_gene: TRBJ2-3
v_gene: TRBV6-1
d_gene: -
CDR3aa: CASSDRGSDTQYF
CDR3nt: TGTGCCAGCAGTGACCGGGGGTCGGATACGCAGTATTTT

abundance: once
j_gene: TRBJ2-3
v_gene: TRBV7-3
d_gene: -
CDR3aa: CASSLTSSSSDTQYF
CDR3nt: TGTGCCAGCAGCTTAACGTCGTCTAGCTCAGATACGCAGTATTTT

abundance: -
j_gene: TRBJ2-1
v_gene: TRBV12-3/TRBV12-4
d_gene: TRBD2
CDR3aa: CASNPPGGEQFF
CDR3nt: TGTGCCAGCAATCCGCCGGGGGGGGAGCAGTTCTTC

abundance: few
j_gene: TRBJ2-7
v_gene: TRBV7-8
d_gene: TRBD1
CDR3aa: CASSLEQGQGTEQYF
CDR3nt: TGTGCCAGCAGCTTAGAACAGGGACAGGGGACCGAGCAGTACTTC

abundance: -
j_gene: TRBJ2-7
v_gene: TRBV5-1
d_gene: TRBD1
CDR3aa: CASSSRQGAYEQYF
CDR3nt: TGTGCCAGCAGCTCCAGACAGGGCGCCTACGAGCAGTACTTC

abundance: few
j_gene: TRBJ2-2
v_gene: TRBV9
d_gene: -
CDR3aa: CASKGGYGTGELFF
CDR3nt: TGTGCCAGCAAGGGGGGCTATGGCACCGGGGAGCTGTTTTTT

abundance: -
j_gene: TRBJ2-3
v_gene: TRBV6-5
d_gene: -
CDR3aa: CASSSETRTDTQYF
CDR3nt: TGTGCCAGCAGTTCAGAGACACGCACAGATACGCAGTATTTT

abundance: -
j_gene: TRBJ2-7
v_gene: TRBV5-1
d_gene: TRBD1
CDR3aa: CASSSGTGDYEQYF
CDR3nt: TGCGCCAGCAGCTCCGGGACAGGGGATTACGAGCAGTACTTC

abundance: -
j_gene: TRBJ2-7
v_gene: TRBV11-2
d_gene: TRBD2
CDR3aa: CASSLEASGAYEQYF
CDR3nt: TGTGCCAGCAGCTTAGAGGCTAGCGGGGCGTACGAGCAGTACTTC

abundance: -
j_gene: TRBJ1-2
v_gene: TRBV5-4
d_gene: -
CDR3aa: CASSLGQSFYGYTF
CDR3nt: TGTGCCAGCAGCTTGGGGCAGAGTTTTTATGGCTACACCTTC

abundance: once
j_gene: TRBJ2-4
v_gene: TRBV7-9
d_gene: TRBD1
CDR3aa: CASSSGQGITYGQYF
CDR3nt: TGTGCCAGCAGCTCAGGACAGGGGATCACCTACGGGCAGTACTTC

abundance: few
j_gene: TRBJ2-7
v_gene: TRBV18
d_gene: -
CDR3aa: CASSPPEAGGAYEQYF
CDR3nt: TGTGCCAGCTCACCTCCTGAAGCGGGTGGCGCCTACGAGCAGTACTTC

abundance: -
j_gene: TRBJ1-6
v_gene: TRBV30
d_gene: -
CDR3aa: CAWSAGGTPNSPLHF
CDR3nt: TGTGCCTGGAGTGCCGGGGGGACCCCGAATTCACCCCTCCACTTT

abundance: -
j_gene: TRBJ1-6
v_gene: TRBV25-1
d_gene: -
CDR3aa: CASSTRGNSPLHF
CDR3nt: TGTGCCAGCAGTACCCGAGGGAATTCACCCCTCCACTTT

abundance: -
j_gene: TRBJ2-7
v_gene: TRBV5-1
d_gene: -
CDR3aa: CASSEQGYYNEQYF
CDR3nt: TGCGCCAGCAGCGAACAGGGTTACTACAATGAGCAGTACTTC

abundance: -
j_gene: TRBJ1-2
v_gene: TRBV30
d_gene: -
CDR3aa: CAWSVQTGNNYGYTF
CDR3nt: TGTGCCTGGAGTGTACAGACTGGTAATAACTATGGCTACACCTTC

abundance: -
j_gene: TRBJ2-1
v_gene: TRBV29-1
d_gene: -
CDR3aa: CSISGPSSYNEQFF
CDR3nt: TGCAGCATAAGCGGACCTAGCTCCTACAATGAGCAGTTCTTC